This T cell receptor beta chain was obtained from a study of blood T cells in healthy people across ages. A second roughly 7 to 11 cycle PCR used barcoded and J-beta primers. The authors tagged each cDNA molecule using a template-switch adaptor with 12 random nucleotides. A single record per CDR3 protein comes from TCRdb applying MiXCR to the 5' RACE reads. The sample consists of about 670,000 distinct CDR3 sequences, less than 45% of them appearing once. The CDR3 consists of 15 residues. Germline values: CDR1 SGHRS, CDR2 YFSETQ. Trimming removed 0 bases from V and 6 bases from J, with 15 bases in between. Total RNA extracted from each sample amounted to at least 5 micrograms. This clonotype was picked up one time.

This clonotype was sampled from a man older than 75 in good health. The V call is TRBV5-1, the J call TRBJ1-2; maybe TRBD1 (6 bases). Sequencing input: blood. CDR3 nucleotide sequence: TGCGCCAGCAGCTTGGAAGGGGGAAGAGCGCATGGCTACACCTTC. This encodes CASSLEGGRAHGYTF.